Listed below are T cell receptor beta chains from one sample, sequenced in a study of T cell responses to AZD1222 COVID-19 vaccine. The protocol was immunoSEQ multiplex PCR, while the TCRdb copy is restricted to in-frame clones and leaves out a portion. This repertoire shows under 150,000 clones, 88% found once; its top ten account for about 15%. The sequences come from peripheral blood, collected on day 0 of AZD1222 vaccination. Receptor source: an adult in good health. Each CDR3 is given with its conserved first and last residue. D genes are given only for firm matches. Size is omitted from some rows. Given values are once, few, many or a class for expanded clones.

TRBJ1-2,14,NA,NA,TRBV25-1,CASTPGDKNYGYTF,TGTGCCAGCACCCCAGGAGACAAGAACTATGGCTACACCTTC
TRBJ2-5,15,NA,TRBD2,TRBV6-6,CASRLAGGIQETQYF,TGTGCCAGCAGACTAGCGGGGGGGATCCAAGAGACCCAGTACTTC
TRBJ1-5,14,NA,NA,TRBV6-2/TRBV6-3,CASSQGQTIQPQHF,TGTGCCAGCAGCCAGGGACAAACGATTCAGCCCCAGCATTTT
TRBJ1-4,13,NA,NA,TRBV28,CASSSGQNEKLFF,TGTGCCAGCAGTTCGGGACAAAATGAAAAACTGTTTTTT
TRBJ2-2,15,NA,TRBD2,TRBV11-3,CASSPPSGDTGELFF,TGTGCCAGCAGCCCCCCTAGCGGGGACACCGGGGAGCTGTTTTTT
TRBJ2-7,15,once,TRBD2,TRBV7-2,CASSLEGGGFYEQYF,TGTGCCAGCAGCTTAGAGGGCGGGGGGTTCTACGAGCAGTACTTC
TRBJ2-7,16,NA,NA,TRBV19,CASSLSFRQAYYEQYF,TGTGCCAGTAGCCTCTCTTTTCGACAGGCCTACTACGAGCAGTACTTC
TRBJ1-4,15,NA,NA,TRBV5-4,CASSLDSSRGEKLFF,TGTGCCAGCAGCTTGGATAGTTCACGGGGGGAAAAACTGTTTTTT
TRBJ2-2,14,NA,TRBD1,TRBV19,CASNRDRNTGELFF,TGTGCCAGTAACCGGGACAGGAACACCGGGGAGCTGTTTTTT
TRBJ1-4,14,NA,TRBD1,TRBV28,CASSSTGGGEKLFF,TGTGCCAGCAGTTCGACAGGGGGAGGGGAAAAACTGTTTTTT
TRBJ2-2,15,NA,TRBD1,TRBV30,CAWTQTGQKKRELFF,TGTGCCTGGACCCAAACGGGACAGAAAAAAAGGGAGCTGTTTTTT
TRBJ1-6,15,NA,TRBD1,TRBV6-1,CASSEARQGGSPLHF,TGTGCCAGCAGTGAAGCTCGGCAGGGGGGATCACCCCTCCACTTT
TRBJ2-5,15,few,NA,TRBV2,CASRGGTFAQETQYF,TGTGCCAGCAGGGGTGGGACATTCGCTCAAGAGACCCAGTACTTC
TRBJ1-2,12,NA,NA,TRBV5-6,CASSPYQYGYTF,TGTGCCAGCAGCCCCTACCAGTATGGCTACACCTTC
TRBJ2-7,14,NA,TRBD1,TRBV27,CASSPLGTDYEQYF,TGTGCCAGCAGTCCCCTAGGGACAGACTACGAGCAGTACTTC
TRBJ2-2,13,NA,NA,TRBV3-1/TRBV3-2,CASSLSVTGELFF,TGTGCCAGCAGCCTTTCAGTGACCGGGGAGCTGTTTTTT
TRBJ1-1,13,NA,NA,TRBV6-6,CASRAAGKPEAFF,TGTGCCAGCAGAGCTGCGGGAAAACCCGAAGCTTTCTTT
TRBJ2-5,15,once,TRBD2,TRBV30,CAWSPQLAGGGTQYF,TGTGCCTGGAGTCCTCAACTAGCGGGGGGTGGGACCCAGTACTTC
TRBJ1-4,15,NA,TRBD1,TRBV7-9,CASASPGTGGEKLFF,TGTGCCAGCGCTTCTCCCGGGACAGGGGGTGAAAAACTGTTTTTT
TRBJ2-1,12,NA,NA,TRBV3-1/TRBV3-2,CASSRGRDRQFF,TGTGCCAGCAGCCGGGGGCGGGACCGGCAGTTCTTC
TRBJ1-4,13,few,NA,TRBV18,CASSEQLTEKLFF,TGTGCCAGCTCAGAACAGCTGACAGAAAAACTGTTTTTT
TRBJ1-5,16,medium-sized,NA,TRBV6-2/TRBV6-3,CASSYISRAEDQPQHF,TGTGCCAGCAGTTACATCAGCAGGGCGGAGGATCAGCCCCAGCATTTT
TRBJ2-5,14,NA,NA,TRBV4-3,CASSPRTNGETQYF,TGCGCCAGCAGCCCTCGGACCAACGGGGAGACCCAGTACTTC
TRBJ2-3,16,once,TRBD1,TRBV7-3,CASSPGQGWSRGTQYF,TGTGCCAGCAGCCCGGGACAGGGGTGGTCGAGGGGTACGCAGTATTTT
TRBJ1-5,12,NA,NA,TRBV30,CAWSVNNQPQHF,TGTGCCTGGAGTGTAAATAATCAGCCCCAGCATTTT
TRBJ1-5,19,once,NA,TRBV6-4,CASRSGGQHTFFSNQPQHF,TGTGCCAGCAGGTCGGGGGGGCAGCACACCTTCTTTAGCAATCAGCCCCAGCATTTT
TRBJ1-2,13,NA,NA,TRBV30,CAWSVSDGYGYTF,TGTGCCTGGAGTGTCTCCGACGGGTATGGCTACACCTTC
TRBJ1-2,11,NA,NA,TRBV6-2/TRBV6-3,CASSWGTGYTF,TGTGCCAGCAGTTGGGGGACTGGCTACACCTTC
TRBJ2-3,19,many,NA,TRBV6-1,CASSEASSWMQPGTDTQYF,TGTGCCAGCAGTGAAGCGAGTAGCTGGATGCAGCCTGGCACAGATACGCAGTATTTT
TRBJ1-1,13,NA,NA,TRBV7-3,CASSQTENTEAFF,TGTGCCAGCAGCCAGACAGAGAACACTGAAGCTTTCTTT
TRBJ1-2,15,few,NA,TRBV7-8,CASSLTGQGNYGYTF,TGTGCCAGCAGCTTAACCGGTCAGGGGAACTATGGCTACACCTTC
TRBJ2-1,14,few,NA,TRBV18,CASSPWQQGSEQFF,TGTGCCAGCTCACCCTGGCAACAGGGAAGTGAGCAGTTCTTC
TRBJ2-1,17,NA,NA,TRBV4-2,CASSQDSRGAKPNEQFF,TGTGCCAGCAGCCAAGATAGCAGGGGCGCTAAACCCAATGAGCAGTTCTTC
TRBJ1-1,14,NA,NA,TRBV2,CASRDSGVNTEAFF,TGTGCCAGCAGGGACTCAGGGGTTAACACTGAAGCTTTCTTT
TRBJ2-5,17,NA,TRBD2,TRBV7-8,CASSSQTSGGHKETQYF,TGTGCCAGCAGCTCCCAGACTAGCGGGGGACACAAAGAGACCCAGTACTTC
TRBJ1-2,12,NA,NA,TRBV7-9,CASSLARDGYTF,TGTGCCAGCAGCTTAGCGCGGGATGGCTACACCTTC
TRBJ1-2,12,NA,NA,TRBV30,CAWSTNWRGYTF,TGTGCCTGGAGTACTAACTGGAGAGGCTACACCTTC
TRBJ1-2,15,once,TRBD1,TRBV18,CASSPSFDRVNGYTF,TGTGCCAGCTCACCAAGTTTTGACAGGGTCAATGGCTACACCTTC
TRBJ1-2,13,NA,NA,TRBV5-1,CASQVGGSYGYTF,TGCGCCAGCCAAGTAGGGGGAAGCTATGGCTACACCTTC
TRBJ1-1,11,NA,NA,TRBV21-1,CASHWDRRAFF,TGTGCCAGCCACTGGGACAGGCGAGCTTTCTTT
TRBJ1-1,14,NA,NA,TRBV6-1,CASSEVIRRAEAFF,TGTGCCAGCAGTGAAGTAATCCGTCGAGCTGAAGCTTTCTTT
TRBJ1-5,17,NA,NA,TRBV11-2,CASSLAGGAISNQPQHF,TGTGCCAGCAGCTTAGCTGGAGGGGCTATAAGCAATCAGCCCCAGCATTTT
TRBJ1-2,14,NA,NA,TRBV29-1,CSVVGRRAEYGYTF,TGCAGCGTTGTGGGTAGGCGGGCTGAGTATGGCTACACCTTC
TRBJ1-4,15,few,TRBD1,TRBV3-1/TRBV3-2,CASSPSGTGSEKLFF,TGTGCCAGCAGCCCTTCCGGGACAGGGTCAGAAAAACTGTTTTTT
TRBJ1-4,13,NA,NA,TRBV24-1,CATSGGPDEKLFF,TGTGCCACCAGTGGGGGGCCCGATGAAAAACTGTTTTTT
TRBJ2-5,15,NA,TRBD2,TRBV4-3,CASSPQAGTSQTQYF,TGCGCCAGCAGCCCTCAGGCCGGGACTAGTCAGACCCAGTACTTC
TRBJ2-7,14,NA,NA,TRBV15,CATSREDWTDEQYF,TGTGCCACCAGCAGAGAGGATTGGACAGACGAGCAGTACTTC
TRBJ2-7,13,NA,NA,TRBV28,CATESQGNYEQYF,TGTGCCACCGAGTCTCAGGGGAACTACGAGCAGTACTTC
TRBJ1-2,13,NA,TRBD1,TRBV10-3,CATGQGVDYGYTF,TGTGCCACCGGACAGGGGGTTGACTATGGCTACACCTTC
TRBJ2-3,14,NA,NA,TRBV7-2,CASSPPANTDTQYF,TGTGCCAGCAGCCCTCCAGCAAACACAGATACGCAGTATTTT
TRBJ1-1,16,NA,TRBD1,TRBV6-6,CASIPRGGTANTEAFF,TGTGCCAGCATTCCCCGGGGTGGGACAGCGAACACTGAAGCTTTCTTT
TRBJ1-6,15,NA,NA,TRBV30,CAWSPTGTAGSPLHF,TGTGCCTGGAGTCCTACCGGGACGGCGGGGTCACCCCTCCACTTT